A single sample gave rise to the 14 T cell receptor beta chains below, sequenced in a study. One entry per CDR3 protein, called by TCRdb with MiXCR from the RT-PCR reads. The table lists 650,000 to 800,000 distinct CDR3 sequences, 14% of them singletons. The sequencing sample was made of memory CD4+ T cells from blood. These TCRs come from a female donor in good health, serving as a healthy control.

The sample holds a few counts of this clonotype. The chain links TRBV18 to TRBJ1-6; D is unresolved. CDR3 length: 14 residues. V was clipped by 3 bases and J by 8 bases, with 11 bases between them. Per germline, CDR1 KGHSH and CDR2 LQKENI. CDR3 region: CASSPRQTDSPLHF. The CDR3 DNA follows: TGTGCCAGCTCACCTCGGCAGACGGATTCACCCCTCCACTTT.

This clonotype showed up just a few times. The chain employs TRBV25-1 and TRBJ2-7; 10 nucleotides align to TRBD1. Germline V gene data show CDR1 as MGHDK and CDR2 as SYGVNS. This CDR3 comprises 16 residues. V shed 1 base, J shed 7 bases, and the junction held 10 bases outside the gene matches. Here the CDR3 DNA reads TGTGCCAGCAGTGAATCGGTTGGGACAGGGGATGAGGAGCAGTACTTC. Translating it yields CASSESVGTGDEEQYF.

The V call is TRBV5-1, the J call TRBJ1-5; the match to TRBD1 covers 9 bases. The CDR3 runs 17 residues. V shed 4 bases, J shed 2 bases, and the junction held 10 bases outside the gene matches. CDR1 is SGHRS, CDR2 YFSETQ, per germline. The CDR3 protein is CASSPRDRVVGNQPQHF. In DNA, the CDR3 is TGCGCCAGCAGCCCGAGGGACAGGGTGGTAGGCAATCAGCCCCAGCATTTT.

This clonotype has ten or more counts. Here the CDR3 reads CSAREATYNSPLHF. As DNA, the CDR3 is TGCAGTGCTAGAGAAGCGACATACAATTCACCCCTCCACTTT. The chain recombines TRBV20-1 with TRBJ1-6; unclear D gene. The CDR3 runs to 14 residues. Per germline, CDR1 DFQATT and CDR2 SNEGSKA (reference sequence). Trimming stripped 0 bases from V and 7 bases from J, with 10 bases between.

This clonotype was observed many times. The rearrangement joins TRBV6-5 to TRBJ1-4, with D possibly being TRBD1 (6 bases). Germline-derived CDR1 and CDR2 are MNHEY and SVGAGI. This CDR3 contains 16 residues. Between the trimmed V and J ends, which lost 6 bases and 0 bases, there was a span of 14 bases. CDR3 bases: TGTGCCAGCAGCAGAACATCAGGGGCAACTAATGAAAAACTGTTTTTT. Amino acids: CASSRTSGATNEKLFF.

The rearrangement uses TRBV27 and TRBJ2-7; D possibly corresponds to TRBD2 (7 bases). Germline CDR1 and CDR2: MNHEY and SMNVEV (reference sequence). V gave up 6 bases and J gave up 3 bases, with 15 bases separating them. The CDR3 is made up of 14 amino acids. CDR3 sequence: CASRRGGGLYEQYF. In DNA form, the CDR3 reads TGTGCCAGCAGAAGGGGCGGGGGCCTCTACGAGCAGTACTTC.

This clonotype has more than one count but fewer than ten. The chain is built from TRBV30 and TRBJ2-3, with D perhaps TRBD2 (6 bases). V shed 4 bases and J shed 1 base, with 9 bases lying between them. From germline, CDR1 is GTSNPN and CDR2 SVGIG (reference sequence). The length of the CDR3 is 13 residues. As DNA, the CDR3 is TGTGCCTGGAACCCGGGGGGCACAGATACGCAGTATTTT. Translation gives CAWNPGGTDTQYF.

This clonotype has at least ten counts. V usage is TRBV6-5 and J usage is TRBJ1-1; D not certain. The CDR3 covers 13 residues. Looked up from germline, CDR1 is MNHEY and CDR2 is SVGAGI. V gave up 2 bases and J gave up 0 bases, with 4 bases separating them. DNA for the CDR3: TGTGCCAGCAGTTACAAGGTGAACACTGAAGCTTTCTTT. This encodes CASSYKVNTEAFF.

This clonotype was counted many times. The V and J genes are TRBV18 and TRBJ1-1, with D tentatively TRBD1 (6 bases). CDR1 and CDR2 from the germline V gene are KGHSH and LQKENI. V was trimmed by 3 bases and J by 11 bases, leaving 22 bases between them. This CDR3 is 15 amino acids long. The CDR3 DNA sequence: TGTGCCAGCTCACCTAGGGTTTTACAGGGTGAGGCGGCTTTCTTT. Protein: CASSPRVLQGEAAFF. The complete variable domain, with remaining parts taken from reference TRBV18 and TRBJ1-1, reads NAGVMQNPRHLVRRRGQEARLRCSPMKGHSHVYWYRQLPEEGLKFMVYLQKENIIDESGMPKERFSAEFPKEGPSILRIQQVVRGDSAAYFCASSPRVLQGEAAFFGQGTRLTVV.

This clonotype has at least ten counts. The chain recombines TRBV20-1 with TRBJ1-6, with unresolved D. Germline values: CDR1 DFQATT, CDR2 SNEGSKA (reference sequence). The ends were cut back, 3 bases at V and 4 bases at J, with 13 bases in the middle. The CDR3 contains 15 residues. This chain's CDR3 is CSASHFSGYNSPLHF. The CDR3 DNA follows: TGCAGTGCTAGTCACTTCTCAGGTTATAATTCACCCCTCCACTTT.

This clonotype came up a few times. The rearrangement uses TRBV6-1 and TRBJ2-3, with D tentatively TRBD2 (5 bases). The CDR3 consists of 16 residues. V was pared by 0 bases and J by 2 bases, with 12 bases between. The germline V gene encodes CDR1 MNHNS and CDR2 SASEGT. This CDR3 reads CASSEARARDTDTQYF. For the CDR3, the DNA is TGTGCCAGCAGTGAAGCTCGAGCGAGGGACACAGATACGCAGTATTTT.

A few counts support this clonotype. The chain combines TRBV15 with TRBJ2-5; no reliable D call. V lost 0 bases and J lost 5, with 10 bases in between. The V gene's germline CDR1 is LNHNV and CDR2 YYDKDF (reference sequence). This CDR3 comprises 14 residues. The CDR3 DNA is TGTGCCACCAGCAGAGATCCCCTCTGGGAGACCCAGTACTTC. Protein sequence: CATSRDPLWETQYF.

This clonotype was counted a few times. CDR3 amino acids: CASSLMGFHEQYF. The CDR3 DNA sequence: TGTGCCAGCAGTTTGATGGGGTTCCACGAGCAGTACTTC. The chain links TRBV12-3 or TRBV12-4 to TRBJ2-7; D call uncertain. V was trimmed by 3 bases and J by 5 bases, leaving 11 bases between them. The CDR3 contains 13 residues.

The chain employs TRBV10-3 and TRBJ1-2; D gene unclear. The length of the CDR3 is 15 residues. V was clipped by 4 bases and J by 8 bases, with 20 bases between them. Germline V lookup: CDR1 ENHRY, CDR2 SYGVKD. The CDR3 reads CAISGGTEIQRGYTF. The CDR3 DNA reads TGTGCCATCAGTGGGGGAACAGAGATACAGAGGGGCTACACCTTC.